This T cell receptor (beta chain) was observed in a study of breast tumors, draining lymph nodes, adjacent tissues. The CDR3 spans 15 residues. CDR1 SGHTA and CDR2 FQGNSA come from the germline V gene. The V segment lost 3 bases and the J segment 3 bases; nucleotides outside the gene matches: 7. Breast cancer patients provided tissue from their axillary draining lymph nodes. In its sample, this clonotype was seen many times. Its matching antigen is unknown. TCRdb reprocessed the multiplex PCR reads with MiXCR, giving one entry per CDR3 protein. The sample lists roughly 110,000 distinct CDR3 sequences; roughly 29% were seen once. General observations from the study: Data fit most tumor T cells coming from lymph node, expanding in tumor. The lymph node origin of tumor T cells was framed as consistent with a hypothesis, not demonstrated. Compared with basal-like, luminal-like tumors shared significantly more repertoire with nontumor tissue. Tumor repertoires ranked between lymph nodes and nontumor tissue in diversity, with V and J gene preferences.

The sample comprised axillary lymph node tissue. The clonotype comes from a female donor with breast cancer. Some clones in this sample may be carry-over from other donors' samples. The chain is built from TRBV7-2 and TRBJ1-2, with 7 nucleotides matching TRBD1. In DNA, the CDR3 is TGTGCCAGCAGCTTCGGACAGGCTAGGGACTATGGCTACACCTTC. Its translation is CASSFGQARDYGYTF.